The present T cell receptor beta chain was sequenced within a study of T cell clones after liver transplantation (dated by TCRdb to between 2019 and 2020). Broadly, across the study: Samples were obtained from ITN030ST, a randomized trial in which withdrawal of immunosuppression was attempted within 2 years of liver transplantation. Blood samples were taken pre-transplant, pre-randomization before withdrawal, and post-randomization after full withdrawal or failed withdrawal. Of the 8 liver transplant recipients making up the studied cohort, 3 were classified as tolerant and 5 as non-tolerant. Of the eight recipients, a few were HCV-positive, while the remaining recipients had been transplanted for non-autoimmune, non-viral indications. Donor-reactive T cell clones were identified by TCRbeta sequencing following a pre-transplant mixed lymphocyte reaction and were subsequently tracked in post-transplant blood. Until randomization at 12-24 months post-transplant, subjects were given standard immunosuppression, with no induction therapy. Third party-reactive TCRbeta sequences were also identified from pre-transplant MLRs to serve as an antigen-independent comparator for donor-reactive sequences. Tolerance meant complete immunosuppression withdrawal for at least one year without liver enzymes rising beyond twice the upper limit of normal.

Findings and caveats that apply to the study as a whole: In two subjects, low numbers of available donor cells limited the measurable donor-reactive repertoire. When repertoire turnover was accounted for, significantly reduced detection of donor-reactive sequences was found in 7 of 8 subjects for CD4 and in 8 of 8 subjects for CD8. Since no allograft tissue specimens were available, donor-reactive T cells may have migrated into the graft instead of being deleted. Circulating donor-reactive CD4 TCRbeta sequences fell significantly post-transplant in 5 of 8 subjects, irrespective of tolerance or HCV status. Because of small, heterogeneous patient numbers and non-standardized post-transplant time points, the conclusions were only preliminary. The decline in donor-reactive sequences exceeded the decline in third party-reactive sequences, suggesting partial antigen-specific deletion that was unrelated to withdrawal success.

CDR3 length: 16 amino acids, cysteine to phenylalanine. Only the CDR3 region is kept as DNA, spanning 48 bases read in frame from base 1. V is reduced by 3 bases and J by 7 bases, leaving a spacing of 20 bases between them. The germline V gene sets CDR1 to SGHRS and CDR2 to YFSETQ. Comment on this clone: There is no known antigen for this receptor. No clone much larger than this one lies a single base away; base qualities are absent.

Thawed unstimulated PBMCs were stained for CD3, CD4 and CD8 and FACS-sorted into CD3+CD4+ and CD3+CD8+ populations. All 8 studied subjects were randomized to immunosuppression withdrawal. The Qiagen DNeasy Blood and Tissue Kit was used for isolation of genomic DNA. Using immunoSEQ, frozen genomic DNA was subjected to high-throughput TCRbeta CDR3 sequencing, a process that included PCR amplification, mapping, bias correction and internal controls. The published analysis was carried out like this. Only productive rearrangements were retained, with each unique TCRbeta sequence defined by its CDR3 nucleotide sequence together with its V and J gene. For a sequence to be called donor-reactive, it needed a frequency of at least 0.01% and at least 5-fold expansion in CFSE-low cells compared with unstimulated pre-transplant cells. Per-subject minimum frequency thresholds, based on the lowest-template unstimulated sample, ensured at least 90% detection power. Repertoire turnover was measured by Jensen-Shannon divergence between the top 1000 TCRbeta sequences post- and pre-transplant. Changes in detection of donor-reactive sequences were tested with two-sided Fisher's exact tests. Not all clones reach the TCRdb copy of this immuneACCESS table, which keeps in-frame sequences only. Checked studies attribute under half of the gap to unresolved V genes and leave the rest unexplained. That table furnishes V, J and clone size, whereas the DNA furnished D and trimming. A total of roughly 80,000 clones appear in this sample, around four fifths of them only once. The ten largest clonotypes hold approximately 0.45% of the sample.

The sequence was collected from a human patient who received a liver transplant. After a transplant, some T cells may have been passed on by the graft donor. The specimen comprised CD4+ T cells from blood, sampled roughly 3.5 years after liver transplant. The V gene is TRBV5-1 and the J gene is TRBJ1-3; a tentative D match to TRBD1 spans 5 bases. CDR3 region: CASSSSLKGPNNTIYF. Here is the DNA: TGCGCCAGCAGCTCGTCCTTGAAGGGGCCTAACAACACCATATATTTT.